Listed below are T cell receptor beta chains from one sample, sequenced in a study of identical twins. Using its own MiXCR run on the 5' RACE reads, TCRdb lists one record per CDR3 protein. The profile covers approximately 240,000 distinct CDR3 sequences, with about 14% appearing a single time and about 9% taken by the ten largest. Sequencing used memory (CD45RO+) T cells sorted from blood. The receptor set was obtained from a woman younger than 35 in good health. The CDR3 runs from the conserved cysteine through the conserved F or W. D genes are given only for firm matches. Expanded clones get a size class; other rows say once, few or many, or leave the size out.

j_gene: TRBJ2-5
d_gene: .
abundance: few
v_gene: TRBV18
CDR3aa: CASSTPTGKRGTQYF
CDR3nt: TGTGCCAGCTCAACACCAACGGGGAAGAGGGGGACCCAGTACTTC

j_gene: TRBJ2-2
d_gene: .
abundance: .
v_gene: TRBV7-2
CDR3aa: CASSPTRDTGELFF
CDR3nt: TGTGCCAGCAGCCCTACCAGGGACACCGGGGAGCTGTTTTTT

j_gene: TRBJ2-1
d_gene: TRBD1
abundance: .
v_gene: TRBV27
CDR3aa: CASSLLRDRGVGEQFF
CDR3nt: TGTGCCAGCAGTCTCCTCCGGGACAGGGGGGTCGGTGAGCAGTTCTTC

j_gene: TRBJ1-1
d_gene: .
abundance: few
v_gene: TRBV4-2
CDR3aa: CASSQVGYEAFF
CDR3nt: TGTGCCAGCAGCCAAGTAGGGTACGAAGCTTTCTTT

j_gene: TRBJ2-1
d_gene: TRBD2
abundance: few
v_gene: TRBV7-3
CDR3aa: CASSLTRTSARRVTYNEQFF
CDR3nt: TGTGCCAGCAGCTTAACCCGGACTAGCGCGAGAAGAGTGACCTACAATGAGCAGTTCTTC

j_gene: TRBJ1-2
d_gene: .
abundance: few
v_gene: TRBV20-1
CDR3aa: CSARDHKLVRGRHGYTF
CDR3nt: TGCAGTGCTAGAGATCATAAGCTAGTCCGGGGGCGTCATGGCTACACCTTC

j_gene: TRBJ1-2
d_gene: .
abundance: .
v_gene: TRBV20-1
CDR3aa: CSALKVGGYGYTF
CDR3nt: TGCAGTGCCCTGAAAGTGGGGGGCTATGGCTACACCTTC

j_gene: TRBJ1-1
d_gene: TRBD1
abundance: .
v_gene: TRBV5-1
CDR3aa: CASSRRTGSGTEAFF
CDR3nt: TGCGCCAGCAGCCGCCGGACAGGGAGCGGAACTGAAGCTTTCTTT

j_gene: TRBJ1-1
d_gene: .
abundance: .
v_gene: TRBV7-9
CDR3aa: CASTIETEAFF
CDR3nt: TGTGCCAGCACCATAGAAACTGAAGCTTTCTTT

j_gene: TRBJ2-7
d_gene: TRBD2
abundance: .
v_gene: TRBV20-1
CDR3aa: CSAPTSGKTYEQYF
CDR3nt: TGCAGTGCCCCCACTAGCGGGAAAACCTACGAGCAGTACTTC

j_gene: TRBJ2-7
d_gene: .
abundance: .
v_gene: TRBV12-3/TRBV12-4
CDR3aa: CASSLGLPSSYEQYF
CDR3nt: TGTGCCAGCAGTTTAGGGCTGCCTAGCTCCTACGAGCAGTACTTC

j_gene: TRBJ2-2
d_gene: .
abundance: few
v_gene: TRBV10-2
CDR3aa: CASSGVYSTGELFF
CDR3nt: TGCGCCAGCAGTGGAGTCTATTCAACCGGGGAGCTGTTTTTT

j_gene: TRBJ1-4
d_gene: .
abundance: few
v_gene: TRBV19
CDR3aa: CATLPNRASNEKLFF
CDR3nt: TGTGCCACCCTACCGAACAGGGCATCTAATGAAAAACTGTTTTTT

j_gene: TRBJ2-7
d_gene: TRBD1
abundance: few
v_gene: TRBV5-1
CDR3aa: CASSWKDRGTSQQYF
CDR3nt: TGCGCCAGCAGCTGGAAGGACAGGGGGACGTCGCAGCAGTACTTC

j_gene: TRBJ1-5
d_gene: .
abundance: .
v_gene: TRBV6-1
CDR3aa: CASSSDRNQPQHF
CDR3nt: TGTGCCAGCAGCTCAGATCGCAATCAGCCCCAGCATTTT

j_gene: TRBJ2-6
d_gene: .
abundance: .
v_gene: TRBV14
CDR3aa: CASSRREGPGANVLTF
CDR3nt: TGTGCCAGCAGCCGCAGGGAAGGCCCTGGGGCCAACGTCCTGACTTTC

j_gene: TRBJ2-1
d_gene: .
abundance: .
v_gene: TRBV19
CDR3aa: CASSIVVAVVAVNEQFF
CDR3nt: TGTGCCAGTAGTATAGTCGTCGCAGTAGTGGCGGTAAATGAGCAGTTCTTC

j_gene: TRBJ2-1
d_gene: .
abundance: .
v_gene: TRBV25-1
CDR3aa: CASSELTGGSYNEQFF
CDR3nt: TGTGCCAGCAGTGAACTGACAGGCGGCTCCTACAATGAGCAGTTCTTC

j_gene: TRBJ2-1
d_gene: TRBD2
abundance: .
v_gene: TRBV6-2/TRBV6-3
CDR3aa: CASSWSPSGGYNEQFF
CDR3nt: TGTGCCAGCAGTTGGAGCCCTAGCGGGGGATACAATGAGCAGTTCTTC

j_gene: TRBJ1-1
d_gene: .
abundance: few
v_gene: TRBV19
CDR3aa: CAPRGRAEAFF
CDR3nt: TGTGCCCCCAGAGGACGGGCTGAAGCTTTCTTT

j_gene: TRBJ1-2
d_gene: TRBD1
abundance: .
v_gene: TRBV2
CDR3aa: CASIGQGFYGYTF
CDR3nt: TGTGCCAGCATCGGACAGGGTTTCTATGGCTACACCTTC

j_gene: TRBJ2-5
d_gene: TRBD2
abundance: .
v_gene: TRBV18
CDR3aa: CASSPILTSGRSRETQYF
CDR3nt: TGTGCCAGCTCACCGATTTTAACTAGCGGGAGGAGTAGGGAGACCCAGTACTTC

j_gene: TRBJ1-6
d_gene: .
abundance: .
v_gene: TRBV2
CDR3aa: CASSASGAGTYNSPLHF
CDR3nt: TGTGCCAGCAGCGCCTCGGGGGCGGGAACCTATAATTCACCCCTCCACTTT

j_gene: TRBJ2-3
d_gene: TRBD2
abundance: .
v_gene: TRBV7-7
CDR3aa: CASSFRLAGSTDTQYF
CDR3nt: TGTGCCAGCAGCTTTCGACTAGCGGGCAGCACAGATACGCAGTATTTT

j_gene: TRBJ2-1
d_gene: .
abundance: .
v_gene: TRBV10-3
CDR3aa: CAISREGVEQFF
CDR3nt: TGTGCCATCAGTCGCGAAGGGGTTGAGCAGTTCTTC

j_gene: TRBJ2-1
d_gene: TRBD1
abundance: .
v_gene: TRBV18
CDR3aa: CASSPRGQPNNEQFF
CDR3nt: TGTGCCAGCTCACCACGGGGACAGCCAAACAATGAGCAGTTCTTC

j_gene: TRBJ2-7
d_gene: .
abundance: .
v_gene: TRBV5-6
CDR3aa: CASSLIVGLSSYEQYF
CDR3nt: TGTGCCAGCAGCTTAATAGTTGGCCTCTCCTCCTACGAGCAGTACTTC

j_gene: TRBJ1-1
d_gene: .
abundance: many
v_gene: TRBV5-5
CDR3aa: CASSLGVKNTEAFF
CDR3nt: TGTGCCAGCAGCTTGGGGGTTAAGAACACTGAAGCTTTCTTT

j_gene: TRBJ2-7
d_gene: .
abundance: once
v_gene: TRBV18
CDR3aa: CASSPSGFSYEQYF
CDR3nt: TGTGCCAGCTCACCCTCGGGTTTCTCCTACGAGCAGTACTTC

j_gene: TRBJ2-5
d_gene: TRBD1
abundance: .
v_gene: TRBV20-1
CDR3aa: CSAPGTGFIRETQYF
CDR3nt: TGCAGTGCCCCTGGGACAGGGTTTATCCGGGAGACCCAGTACTTC

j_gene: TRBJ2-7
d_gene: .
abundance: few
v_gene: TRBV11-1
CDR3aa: CASSPNRGVDEQYF
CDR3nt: TGTGCCAGCAGCCCAAATCGGGGTGTCGACGAGCAGTACTTC

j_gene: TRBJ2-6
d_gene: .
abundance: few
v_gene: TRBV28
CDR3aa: CASGTPSGANVLTF
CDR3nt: TGTGCCAGCGGGACACCCTCTGGGGCCAACGTCCTGACTTTC

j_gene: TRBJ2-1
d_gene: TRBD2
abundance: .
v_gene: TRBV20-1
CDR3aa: CSADGLAGASYNEQFF
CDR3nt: TGCAGTGCCGACGGACTAGCGGGTGCCTCCTACAATGAGCAGTTCTTC

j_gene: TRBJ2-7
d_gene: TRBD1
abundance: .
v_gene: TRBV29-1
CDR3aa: CSVELERDRTYEQYF
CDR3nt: TGCAGCGTTGAATTGGAACGGGACAGGACCTACGAGCAGTACTTC

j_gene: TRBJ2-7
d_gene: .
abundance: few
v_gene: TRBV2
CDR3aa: CASSEPGSYEQYF
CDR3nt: TGTGCCAGCAGTGAACCGGGTTCCTACGAGCAGTACTTC

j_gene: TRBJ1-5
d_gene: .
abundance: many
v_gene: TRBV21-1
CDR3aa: CASSKYPPTGLNQPQHF
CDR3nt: TGTGCCAGCAGCAAATACCCCCCCACAGGCCTCAATCAGCCCCAGCATTTT

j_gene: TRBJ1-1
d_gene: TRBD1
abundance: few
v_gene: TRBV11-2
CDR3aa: CASSLGQGIAFF
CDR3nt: TGTGCCAGCAGCTTGGGACAGGGAATCGCTTTCTTT

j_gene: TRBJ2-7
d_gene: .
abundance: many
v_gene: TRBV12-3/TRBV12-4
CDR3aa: CASSFADEQYF
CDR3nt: TGTGCCAGCAGTTTTGCCGACGAGCAGTACTTC

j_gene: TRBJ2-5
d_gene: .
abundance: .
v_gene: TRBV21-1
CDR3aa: CASIQVGGYFLETQYF
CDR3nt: TGTGCCAGCATCCAAGTGGGGGGCTACTTCTTGGAGACCCAGTACTTC

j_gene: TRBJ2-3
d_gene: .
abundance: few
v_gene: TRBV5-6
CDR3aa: CASSFSGARDTQYF
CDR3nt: TGTGCCAGCAGCTTCTCAGGGGCAAGAGATACGCAGTATTTT

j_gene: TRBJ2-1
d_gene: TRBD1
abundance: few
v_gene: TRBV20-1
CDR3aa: CSAPTGTGDYNEQFF
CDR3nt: TGCAGTGCTCCGACCGGGACAGGGGACTACAATGAGCAGTTCTTC

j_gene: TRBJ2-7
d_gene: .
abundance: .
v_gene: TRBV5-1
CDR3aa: CASSLRQKTYEQYF
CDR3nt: TGCGCCAGCAGCTTGCGGCAGAAAACCTACGAGCAGTACTTC

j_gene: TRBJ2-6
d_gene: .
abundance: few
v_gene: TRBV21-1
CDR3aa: CASSKEEWGKYSSGANVLTF
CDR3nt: TGTGCCAGCAGCAAAGAGGAATGGGGAAAGTATAGCTCTGGGGCCAACGTCCTGACTTTC

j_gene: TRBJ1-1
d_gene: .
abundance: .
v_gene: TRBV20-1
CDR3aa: CSARKGGGNTEAFF
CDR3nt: TGCAGTGCTAGAAAGGGGGGAGGGAACACTGAAGCTTTCTTT

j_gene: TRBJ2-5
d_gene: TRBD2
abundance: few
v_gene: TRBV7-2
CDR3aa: CASSPRLVAGIQETQYF
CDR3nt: TGTGCCAGCAGCCCCAGACTCGTAGCGGGGATTCAGGAGACCCAGTACTTC

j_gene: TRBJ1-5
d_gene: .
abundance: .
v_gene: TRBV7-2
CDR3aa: CASSFDSYQPQHF
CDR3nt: TGTGCCAGCAGCTTCGACAGCTATCAGCCCCAGCATTTT

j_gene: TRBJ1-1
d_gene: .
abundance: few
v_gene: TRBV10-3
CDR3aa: CAISDGTVEAFF
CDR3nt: TGTGCCATCAGTGACGGGACGGTTGAAGCTTTCTTT

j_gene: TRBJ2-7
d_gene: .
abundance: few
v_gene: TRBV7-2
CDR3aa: CASSFRRTGEQYF
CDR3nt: TGTGCCAGCAGCTTTCGTCGGACGGGCGAGCAGTACTTC

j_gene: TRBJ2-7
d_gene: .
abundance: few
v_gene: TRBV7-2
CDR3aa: CASSPWGGAPYEQYF
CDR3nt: TGTGCCAGCAGCCCGTGGGGGGGGGCCCCCTACGAGCAGTACTTC

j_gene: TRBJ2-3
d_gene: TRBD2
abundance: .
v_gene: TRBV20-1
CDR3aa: CSAKTSGTPSTDTQYF
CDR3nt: TGCAGTGCTAAGACTAGCGGGACGCCTAGCACAGATACGCAGTATTTT

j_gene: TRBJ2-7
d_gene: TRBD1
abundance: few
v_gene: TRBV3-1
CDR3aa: CASTSQGYEQYF
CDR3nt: TGTGCCAGCACCTCACAGGGGTACGAGCAGTACTTC

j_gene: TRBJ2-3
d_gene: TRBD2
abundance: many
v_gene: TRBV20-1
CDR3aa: CSATRRLAVSTDTQYF
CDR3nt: TGCAGTGCCACCCGGAGACTAGCGGTATCCACAGATACGCAGTATTTT

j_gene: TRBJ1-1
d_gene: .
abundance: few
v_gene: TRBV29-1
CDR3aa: CSVVTGITEAFF
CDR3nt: TGCAGCGTTGTAACAGGGATCACTGAAGCTTTCTTT

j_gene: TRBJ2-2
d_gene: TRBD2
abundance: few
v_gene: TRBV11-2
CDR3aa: CASSRIRREGPRGGELFF
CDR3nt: TGTGCCAGCAGCCGGATACGTAGGGAGGGCCCTCGAGGCGGGGAGCTGTTTTTT

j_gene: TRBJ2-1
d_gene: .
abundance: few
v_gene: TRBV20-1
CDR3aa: CSATQSNSYNEQFF
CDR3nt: TGCAGTGCTACCCAGTCCAACTCCTACAATGAGCAGTTCTTC

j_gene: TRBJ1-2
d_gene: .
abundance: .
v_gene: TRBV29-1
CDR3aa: CSVDPGYTF
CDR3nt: TGCAGCGTTGATCCTGGCTACACCTTC

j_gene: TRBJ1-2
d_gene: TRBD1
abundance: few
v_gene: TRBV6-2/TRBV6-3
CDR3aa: CASSSRGQGGYTF
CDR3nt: TGTGCCAGCAGTAGCAGGGGGCAAGGGGGCTACACCTTC

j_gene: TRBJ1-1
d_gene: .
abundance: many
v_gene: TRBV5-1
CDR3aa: CASSLGGTANTEAFF
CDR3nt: TGCGCCAGCAGCTTGGGAGGGACTGCGAACACTGAAGCTTTCTTT